This T cell receptor (beta chain) was sequenced during a study of OX40 agonist ivuxolimab in advanced cancers. Broader study findings: Undetermined was the antigen specificity of the expanded peripheral T cells. Low normalized clonal expansion also occurred in some nonresponding patients. CD8+ T cells averaged more expanded clones than CD4+.

Exclusion of a patient followed from autoimmune disease history or systemic immunosuppression. Clones were read by immunoSEQ multiplex PCR, and TCRdb kept only the in-frame ones, dropping some. This sample has 50,000 to 70,000 clones; about 93% occur once, and the top ten carry about 18%. Germline CDR1 MNHEY, CDR2 SMNVEV (reference sequence). The CDR3 extends over 18 amino acids. Trimming stripped 3 bases from V and 6 bases from J, with 25 bases between. Notes on this clone: Its antigen is unidentified.

The genes are TRBV27 and TRBJ2-3; maybe TRBD2 (7 bases). This receptor was obtained from an adult with an advanced solid tumor such as melanoma, head and neck, liver or kidney cancer. The sample consisted of CD4+ or CD8+ T cells sorted from blood, taken in a trial of the OX40 agonist ivuxolimab. The CDR3 nucleotides read TGTGCCAGCAGTTTCTGGGCAACGGGGGGCGCGGCCGGGGATACGCAGTATTTT. Its translation is CASSFWATGGAAGDTQYF.